This T cell receptor (beta chain) is from a study of cytotoxic CD8 clonotypes in ibrutinib-treated CLL (TCRdb year 2021). For the study in its entirety: In this cohort, approximately 15 patients were treatment-naive and more than 9 were relapsed/refractory, while around 18 had unmutated IGHV. Responses were partial in roughly 24 patients and complete in 2; after median about 5.5 years follow-up, some 15 stayed in remission and about 12 progressed. Samples at response were collected after a median of roughly twelve months of treatment, with a range of about 6 to 40 months. On average, each sample yielded around 250,000 productive templates and under 95,000 productive rearrangements. Of the 90 or so participants in the trial, roughly 26 had longitudinal samples available. Cryopreserved peripheral blood mononuclear cells were obtained before treatment, at response, and at either sustained remission or disease progression. Every remission and progressive disease sample was obtained while ibrutinib was still being received by the patients. General study outcomes and caveats: Lymph node repertoires were not examined, and the timing of sampling was not matched between patients in sustained remission and those whose disease progressed. Public clonotypes were rare and either contracted or stayed stable during treatment, and the rise in clonality at ibrutinib response reflected the expansion of private clonotypes. At ibrutinib response clonality went up, during sustained remission it held steady, and at progression it dropped back toward baseline. Baseline clonality was found to be higher than that of age-matched healthy donors and was strongly correlated with circulating CD8+ T-cell counts.

A word on this clone: This clone's antigen is unknown. There are no base qualities to consult, and no much larger clone falls within one base.

The goal of deep resolution MiSeq sequencing was a depth between 1 in 1 million and 1 in 200,000 T cells, and coverage averaged 10x per clonotype. TCR beta libraries were generated with the immunoSEQ hsTCRB Kit. Per the original workflow: ImmunoSEQ Data Assistant and ImmunoSEQ Analyzer were used for data analysis, and V, D and J genes were assigned according to IMGT definitions. Clonality, with values ranging from 0 to 1, was calculated as one minus the normalized Shannon entropy of productive rearrangement frequencies. Only overrepresented clonotypes making up at least 0.05% of the repertoire of each patient were included in the public clonotype analysis. About 13 age-matched healthy donor repertoires from immuneACCESS were used as controls for clonality. The source is immuneACCESS, and TCRdb retained only in-frame sequences with V and J called. Part of the clones is not carried over; for the studies checked, unresolved V genes explain less than half of this, and the remainder is unexplained. D and trimming were read from the DNA, whereas the V and J calls and clone size are those reported in that table. Within this sample are 50,000 to 75,000 clones, with over 60% of them counted one time only. 40% to 45% of the sample is held by the ten biggest clonotypes.

In light of the paper, this sample's time point label describes: about a year on ibrutinib. Roughly 2.2 micrograms of genomic DNA were extracted from cryopreserved PBMCs for TCR beta library preparation. Longitudinal blood samples from CLL patients receiving ibrutinib monotherapy were subjected to high-throughput TCR beta sequencing. The patients took part in an open-label, single-center phase 2 trial of ibrutinib monotherapy. Taken from cysteine to phenylalanine, the CDR3 has 17 residues. Only CDR3 DNA remains: 51 bases, in frame from the first base. At the junction V is shortened by 0 bases and J by 2 bases; bases outside the gene matches: 7. The germline V gene (reference sequence) yields GTSNPN for CDR1 and SVGIG for CDR2.

The chain is assembled from TRBV30 and TRBJ2-7, with TRBD2 identical over 13 junction bases. This clonotype was sampled from a human donor with chronic lymphocytic leukemia. Specimen: PBMCs, collected after 12 months of ibrutinib treatment. The nucleotide sequence reads TGTGCCTGGAGTGTACCAGGACTAGCGGGGGTTACCTACGAGCAGTACTTC. Its coded protein is CAWSVPGLAGVTYEQYF.